The clone carrying this T cell receptor (beta chain) appeared a single time. Seattle patients were enrolled while actively infected and followed longitudinally. This entry comes from a study of blood T cell repertoires in COVID-19. Turning to the study itself: Whether acute or convalescent, the COVID-19 samples came from the United States, Italy and Spain. Sample material is recorded as cDNA or gDNA derived from T cells, B-cell-depleted T cells, or PBMCs.

In the original processing: Estimation of nucleated cell counts relied on the amplification of reference gene primers. Using immunoSEQ multiplex PCR, the repertoire was profiled, and TCRdb retains in-frame clones only, with some absent. That table supplies the V and J calls and clone size; D and trimming were determined from the DNA. The sample gives over 150,000 clones, roughly 83% of which show up once; about 6.7% is in the top ten. V shed 2 bases and J shed 3 bases, with 5 bases lying between them. The CDR3 contains 13 residues. The V gene's germline CDR1 is MNHEY and CDR2 SMNVEV (reference sequence).

The sample comprised peripheral blood. The chain combines TRBV27 with TRBJ2-1; D not resolved. The sequence was collected from a woman aged 35 to 49 with COVID-19, enrolled during active disease. The CDR3 spells CASSLGRYNEQFF. The CDR3 coding sequence is TGTGCCAGCAGTTTAGGGCGCTACAATGAGCAGTTCTTC.